The 8 T cell receptor beta chains below were found in one sample sequenced in a study of T cells after yellow fever vaccination. TCRdb reanalysed the 5' RACE reads using MiXCR and keeps one entry per CDR3 protein. The sample comprises hundreds of thousands of distinct CDR3 sequences, 21% of which are singletons, and roughly 16% rests with the top ten. Source: PBMCs, taken approximately 22 days after the first yellow fever vaccination. Receptor source: a young man who received the YFV17D yellow fever vaccine.

This clonotype was seen repeatedly, ten times or more. The rearrangement joins TRBV12-3 or TRBV12-4 to TRBJ1-2; a possible D gene is TRBD1 (6 bases). This CDR3 has 13 amino acids. The germline V and J ends were trimmed by 3 bases and 4 bases, with 9 bases remaining between them. The DNA for the CDR3 is TGTGCCAGCAGTTTGAAAGGGGGCTATGGCTACACCTTC. This translates into CASSLKGGYGYTF.

This clonotype was recorded many times. The junction differs from germline at one of its ends, possibly a read error. The chain uses TRBV12-3 or TRBV12-4 and TRBJ1-1; D uncertain. The CDR3 has 15 amino acids. The CDR3 region is CATSRRVGGNTEAFF. The CDR3 DNA is TGTGCCACCAGTCGAAGAGTGGGAGGGAACACTGAAGCTTTCTTT.

The chain combines TRBV12-5 with TRBJ2-5; TRBD2 matches at 7 bases. CDR1 and CDR2 from the germline V gene are LGHNT and FRNRAP. The trim removed 9 bases at V and 5 bases at J, leaving 6 bases unmatched. The CDR3 runs to 12 residues. CDR3: CASRGGSETQYF. In DNA form, the CDR3 reads TGTGCTAGCCGCGGGGGTAGCGAGACCCAGTACTTC.

In its sample, this clonotype was seen many times. This chain joins TRBV30 and TRBJ1-6; no definite D call. CDR1 is GTSNPN, CDR2 SVGIG, per germline (reference sequence). The CDR3 is made up of 13 amino acids. V lost 1 base and J lost 10, with 11 bases in between. The CDR3 sequence: CAWSEGLESPLHF. The CDR3 DNA sequence: TGTGCCTGGAGTGAGGGTTTAGAATCACCCCTCCACTTT.

In its sample, this clonotype was seen a few times. CDR3 in amino acids: CASTAGNFPYEQYF. The CDR3 DNA reads TGTGCCAGCACCGCAGGGAATTTCCCCTACGAGCAGTACTTC. This sequence joins TRBV7-6 and TRBJ2-7, with TRBD1 as a possible D gene (5 bases). CDR3 length equals 14 residues. The V gene's germline CDR1 is SGHVS and CDR2 FNYEAQ. Trimming stripped 7 bases from V and 2 bases from J, with 15 bases between. Full variable domain (missing parts from reference TRBV7-6 and TRBJ2-7): GAGVSQSPRYKVTKRGQDVALRCDPISGHVSLYWYRQALGQGPEFLTYFNYEAQQDKSGLPNDRFSAERPEGSISTLTIQRTEQRDSAMYRCASTAGNFPYEQYFGPGTRLTVT.

The genes are TRBV4-3 and TRBJ2-3; 15 positions agree with TRBD2. CDR3 size: 15 residues. The V and J ends lost 5 bases and 10 bases, in that order; junction bases with no gene match: 7. Per the germline V gene, CDR1 is LGHNA and CDR2 is YSLEER. The CDR3 DNA reads TGCGCCAGCAGCGCCGGACTAGCGGGGGGGCTCGCGCAGTATTTT. Its protein is CASSAGLAGGLAQYF.

V is TRBV20-1 and J is TRBJ1-4, with a weak D call TRBD1 (5 bases). V was clipped by 5 bases and J by 5 bases, with 15 bases between them. Germline CDR1 reads DFQATT; CDR2 reads SNEGSKA (reference sequence). The CDR3 extends over 14 amino acids. In DNA form, the CDR3 reads TGCAGTGCTCGTGTTTCTCGGGGGAATGAAAAACTGTTTTTT. This codes for CSARVSRGNEKLFF.

This clonotype was seen more than once but under ten times. The V and J genes are TRBV10-3 and TRBJ1-2, with unresolved D. Germline lookup yields CDR1 ENHRY and CDR2 SYGVKD. V dropped 7 bases and J dropped 3 bases, with 15 bases sitting between them. The CDR3 has 14 amino acids. In DNA form, the CDR3 reads TGTGCCATCAAAGAGGGTGAGAGTTACTATGGCTACACCTTC. Its translation: CAIKEGESYYGYTF.